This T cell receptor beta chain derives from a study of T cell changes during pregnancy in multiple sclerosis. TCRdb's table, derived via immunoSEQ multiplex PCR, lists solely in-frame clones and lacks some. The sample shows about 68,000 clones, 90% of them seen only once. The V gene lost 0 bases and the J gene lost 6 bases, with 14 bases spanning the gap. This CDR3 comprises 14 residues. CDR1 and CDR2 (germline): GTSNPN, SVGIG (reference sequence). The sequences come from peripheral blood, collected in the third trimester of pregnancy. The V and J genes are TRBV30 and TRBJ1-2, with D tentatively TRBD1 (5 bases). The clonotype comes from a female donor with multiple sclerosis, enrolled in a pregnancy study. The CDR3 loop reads CAWSVQTGRNGYTF. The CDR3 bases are TGTGCCTGGAGTGTACAAACAGGTCGAAATGGCTACACCTTC.